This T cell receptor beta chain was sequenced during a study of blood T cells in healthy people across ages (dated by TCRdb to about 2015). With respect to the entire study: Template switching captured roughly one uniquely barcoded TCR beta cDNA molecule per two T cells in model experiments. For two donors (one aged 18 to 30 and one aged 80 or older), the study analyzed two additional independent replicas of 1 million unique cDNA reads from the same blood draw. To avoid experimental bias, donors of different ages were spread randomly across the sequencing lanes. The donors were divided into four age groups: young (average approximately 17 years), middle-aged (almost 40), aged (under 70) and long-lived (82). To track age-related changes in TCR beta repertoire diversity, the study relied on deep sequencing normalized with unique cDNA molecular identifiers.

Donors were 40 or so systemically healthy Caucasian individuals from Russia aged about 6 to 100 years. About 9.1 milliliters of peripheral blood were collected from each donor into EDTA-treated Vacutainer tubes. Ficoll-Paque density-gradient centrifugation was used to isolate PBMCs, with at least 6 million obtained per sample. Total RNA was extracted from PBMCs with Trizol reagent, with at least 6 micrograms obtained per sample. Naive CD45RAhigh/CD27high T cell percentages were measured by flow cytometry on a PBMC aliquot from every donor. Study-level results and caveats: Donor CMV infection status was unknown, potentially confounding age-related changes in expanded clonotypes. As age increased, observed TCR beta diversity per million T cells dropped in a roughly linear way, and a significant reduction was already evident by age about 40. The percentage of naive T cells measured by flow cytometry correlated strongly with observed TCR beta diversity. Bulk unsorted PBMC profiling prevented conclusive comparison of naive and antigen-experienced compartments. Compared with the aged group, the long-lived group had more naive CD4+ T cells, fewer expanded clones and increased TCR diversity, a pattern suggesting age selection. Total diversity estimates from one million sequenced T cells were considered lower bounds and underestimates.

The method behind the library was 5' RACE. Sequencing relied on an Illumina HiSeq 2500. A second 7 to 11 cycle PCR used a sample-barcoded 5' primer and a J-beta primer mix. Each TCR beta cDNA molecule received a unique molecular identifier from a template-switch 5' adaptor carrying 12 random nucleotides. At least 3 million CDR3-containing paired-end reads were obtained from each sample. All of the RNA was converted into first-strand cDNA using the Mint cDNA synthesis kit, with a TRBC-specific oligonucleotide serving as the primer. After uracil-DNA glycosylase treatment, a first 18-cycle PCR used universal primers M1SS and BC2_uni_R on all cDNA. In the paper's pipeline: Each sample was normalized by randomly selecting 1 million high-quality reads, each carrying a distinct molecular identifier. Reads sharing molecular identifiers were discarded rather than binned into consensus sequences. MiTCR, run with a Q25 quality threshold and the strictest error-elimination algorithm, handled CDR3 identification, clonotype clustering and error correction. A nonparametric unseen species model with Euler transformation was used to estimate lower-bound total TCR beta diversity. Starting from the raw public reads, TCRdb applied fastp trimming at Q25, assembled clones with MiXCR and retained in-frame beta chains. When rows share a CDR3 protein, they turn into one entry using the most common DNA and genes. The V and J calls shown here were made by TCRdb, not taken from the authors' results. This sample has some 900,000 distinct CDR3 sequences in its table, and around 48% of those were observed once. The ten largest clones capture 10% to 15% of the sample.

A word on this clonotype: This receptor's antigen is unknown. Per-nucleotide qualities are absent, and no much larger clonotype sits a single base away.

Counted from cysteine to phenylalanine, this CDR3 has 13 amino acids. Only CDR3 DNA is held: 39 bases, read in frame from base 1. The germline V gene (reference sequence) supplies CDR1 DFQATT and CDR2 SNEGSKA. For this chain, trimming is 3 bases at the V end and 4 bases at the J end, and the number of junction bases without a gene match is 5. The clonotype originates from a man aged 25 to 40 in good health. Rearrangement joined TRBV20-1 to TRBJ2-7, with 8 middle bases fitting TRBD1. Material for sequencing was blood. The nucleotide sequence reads TGCAGTGCTAGCCGGGACAGGAATTACGAGCAGTACTTC. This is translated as CSASRDRNYEQYF.